This TCR beta chain was identified in a study of cytotoxic CD8 clonotypes in ibrutinib-treated CLL. Study observations and caveats: Clonality showed a rise at ibrutinib response that reversed toward baseline at progression.

TCRdb's copy holds only in-frame clones and misses some; the assay was immunoSEQ multiplex PCR. The sample gives about 160,000 clones, about 84% of which show up once; about 4.9% is in the top ten. The trim removed 6 bases at V and 0 bases at J, leaving 3 bases unmatched. The germline V gene has CDR1 ENHRY and CDR2 SYGVKD. This CDR3 spans 14 amino acids. Regarding this clone: Its antigen is unidentified.

The chain uses TRBV10-3 and TRBJ1-1, with TRBD1 matching 8 bases. The sequence derives from a human donor with chronic lymphocytic leukemia. The specimen was PBMCs, collected after 24 months of ibrutinib treatment. The CDR3 DNA reads as TGTGCCATCAGGCACAGGGGGATGAACACTGAAGCTTTCTTT. It yields the protein CAIRHRGMNTEAFF.